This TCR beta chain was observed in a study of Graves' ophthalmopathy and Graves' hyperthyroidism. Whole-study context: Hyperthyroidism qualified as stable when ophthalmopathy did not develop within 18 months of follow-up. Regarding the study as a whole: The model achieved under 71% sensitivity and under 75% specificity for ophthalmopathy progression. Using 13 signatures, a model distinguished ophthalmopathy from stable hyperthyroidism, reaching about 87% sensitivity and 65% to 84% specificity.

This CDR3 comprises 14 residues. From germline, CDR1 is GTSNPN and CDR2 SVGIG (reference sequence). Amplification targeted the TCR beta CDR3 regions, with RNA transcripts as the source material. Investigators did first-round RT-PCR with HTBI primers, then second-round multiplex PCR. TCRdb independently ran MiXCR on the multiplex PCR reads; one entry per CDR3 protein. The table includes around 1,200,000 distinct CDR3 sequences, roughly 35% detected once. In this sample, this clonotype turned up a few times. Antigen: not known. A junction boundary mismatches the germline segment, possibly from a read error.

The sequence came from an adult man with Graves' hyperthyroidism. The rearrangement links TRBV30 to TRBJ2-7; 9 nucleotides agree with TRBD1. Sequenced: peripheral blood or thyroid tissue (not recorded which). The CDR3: CTWRNRGRIYEQYF. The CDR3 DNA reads TGTACCTGGCGTAACAGGGGGCGTATTTACGAGCAGTACTTC.